The 28 T cell receptor beta chains in this list originate from one sample, sequenced in a study of blood T cell repertoires in COVID-19. TCRdb's copy holds only in-frame clones and misses some; the assay was immunoSEQ multiplex PCR. The sample has about 170,000 clones; 83% are singletons. Source material: PBMCs or T cells enriched from blood (not recorded which). The source of these receptors is a woman aged 45-65 years in a cohort exposed to, infected with or recovered from COVID-19 (not recorded which).

The CDR3 region has the DNA TGTGCCAGCAGTCCCTCGGTGGGACTAGCACTGGGGGAGCTGTTTTTT. Its protein is CASSPSVGLALGELFF. This sequence joins TRBV28 and TRBJ2-2, with 9 bases lining up with TRBD2. The ends lost 5 bases at V and 8 bases at J; junction bases unmatched: 12. CDR1 is MDHEN, CDR2 SYDVKM, per germline. CDR3 length: 16 amino acids.

This clone was found once. V and J are TRBV4-2 and TRBJ1-3; D is uncertain. V was clipped by 4 bases and J by 0 bases, with 7 bases between them. There are 14 residues in the CDR3. The V gene's germline CDR1 is LGHNA and CDR2 YNFKEQ. CDR3 sequence (DNA): TGTGCCAGCAGCCCTCAGATCTCTGGAAACACCATATATTTT. Protein: CASSPQISGNTIYF.

The chain links TRBV7-9 to TRBJ2-7, with D perhaps matching TRBD1 (6 bases). Trimming removed 3 bases at V and 6 bases at J, with 9 bases between. CDR3 length equals 12 residues. The V gene's germline CDR1 is SEHNR and CDR2 FQNEAQ (reference sequence). The CDR3 DNA reads as TGTGCCAGCAGCTTGACAGGCCTCGAGCAGTACTTC. Translating gives CASSLTGLEQYF.

The chain combines TRBV28 with TRBJ1-2; 8 nucleotides match TRBD1. Germline loops: CDR1 MDHEN, CDR2 SYDVKM. The J segment lost 8 bases and the V segment lost 6 bases, leaving 11 bases of the junction unmatched. The CDR3 runs to 14 residues. The CDR3, as DNA: TGTGCCAGCAGATCCGGACAGGGTGTTCGGGGCTACACCTTC. Protein sequence: CASRSGQGVRGYTF.

The chain carries TRBV6-2 or TRBV6-3 and TRBJ1-1; TRBD1 agrees at 7 bases. CDR1 is MNHEY and CDR2 is SVGEGT in the germline V gene. Trimming removed 5 bases from V and 4 bases from J; junction bases left unmatched: 7. This CDR3 contains 14 residues. The CDR3 here is CASSQHRGPTEAFF. Written as DNA, the CDR3 is TGTGCCAGCAGTCAACACAGGGGCCCCACTGAAGCTTTCTTT.

This chain uses TRBV7-9 with TRBJ2-5, with TRBD2 as a possible D gene (5 bases). The germline V gene encodes CDR1 SEHNR and CDR2 FQNEAQ (reference sequence). V lost 3 bases and J 4 bases, leaving 9 bases between the germline ends. The CDR3 covers 13 residues. DNA for the CDR3: TGTGCCAGCAGCTTGGGAGTGTTAGAGACCCAGTACTTC. Amino acid sequence: CASSLGVLETQYF.

The table lists this clone with a count of one. The genes are TRBV9 and TRBJ1-2; 7 bases are shared with TRBD1. The CDR3 sequence is 14 residues long. Germline values: CDR1 SGDLS, CDR2 YYNGEE. V dropped 7 bases and J dropped 3; count of bases not matched to a gene: 9. The CDR3 nucleotides read TGTGCCAGCCGAACAGGGGCGGGTGACTATGGCTACACCTTC. Protein: CASRTGAGDYGYTF.

This clone was observed a single time. This rearrangement joins TRBV7-2 to TRBJ2-7; 9 bases align to TRBD1. Germline values: CDR1 SGHTA, CDR2 FQGNSA. The CDR3 has 18 residues. The V gene end was trimmed by 4 bases and the J gene end by 5 bases; junction bases not matched to a gene: 18. The CDR3 here is CASSYNTGGGRRSHEQYF. The CDR3 DNA reads as TGTGCCAGCAGCTATAACACAGGGGGCGGTCGTAGGAGCCACGAGCAGTACTTC.

The rearrangement uses TRBV5-1 and TRBJ2-3; possibly TRBD2 for D (6 bases). Per germline, CDR1 SGHRS and CDR2 YFSETQ. Trimming cost V 4 bases and J 10 bases, with 22 bases left between them. The CDR3 consists of 15 residues. The CDR3 DNA sequence: TGCGCCAGCAGCCCCCAGCGCGGAGGGTCGGGTCCGCAGTATTTT. Residues: CASSPQRGGSGPQYF.

A word on this clone: This CDR3 is also generated by other DNA sequences in the sample. The chain links TRBV18 to TRBJ2-1, with 8 bases matching TRBD1. Unmatched junction bases numbered 4, after V lost 2 bases and J lost 4 bases. Germline V CDR1 and CDR2: KGHSH, LQKENI. This CDR3 has 15 residues. CDR3 loop: CASSPGQGGYNEQFF. The CDR3 nucleotides are TGTGCCAGCTCACCAGGACAGGGTGGATACAATGAGCAGTTCTTC.

The V gene is TRBV5-4, the J gene TRBJ2-3, with 9 positions matching TRBD1. Trimming cost V 3 bases and J 3 bases; bases outside gene matches: 2. Germline V CDR1 and CDR2: SGHNT, YYREEE (reference sequence). The CDR3 runs 14 residues. DNA of the CDR3: TGTGCCAGCAGCTCGGGACAGGGTACAGATACGCAGTATTTT. Encoded protein: CASSSGQGTDTQYF.

This clone was observed once. V is TRBV2 and J is TRBJ2-7; 9 bases map to TRBD2. Germline-derived CDR1 and CDR2 are SNHLY and FYNNEI. This CDR3 spans 14 amino acids. V dropped 9 bases and J dropped 2; count of bases not matched to a gene: 8. Written as DNA, the CDR3 is TGTGCCAGTTATACCGGGACTAGCCCCTACGAGCAGTACTTC. This sequence encodes CASYTGTSPYEQYF. Combining the CDR3 with reference TRBV2 and TRBJ2-7 gives the whole variable domain EPEVTQTPSHQVTQMGQEVILRCVPISNHLYFYWYRQILGQKVEFLVSFYNNEISEKSEIFDDQFSVERPDGSNFTLKIRSTKLEDSAMYFCASYTGTSPYEQYFGPGTRLTVT.

CDR3 protein: CASSVETGEVGVNEQFF. DNA for the CDR3: TGTGCCAGCAGCGTGGAGACGGGAGAGGTGGGAGTCAATGAGCAGTTCTTC. The chain has TRBV9 and TRBJ2-1, with D tentatively TRBD2 (6 bases). Germline loops: CDR1 SGDLS, CDR2 YYNGEE. The V gene lost 2 bases and the J gene lost 6 bases, with 21 bases spanning the gap. The CDR3 has 17 amino acids. Full variable domain (missing parts from reference TRBV9 and TRBJ2-1): DSGVTQTPKHLITATGQRVTLRCSPRSGDLSVYWYQQSLDQGLQFLIQYYNGEERAKGNILERFSAQQFPDLHSELNLSSLELGDSALYFCASSVETGEVGVNEQFFGPGTRLTVL.

J is TRBJ1-5 and V is TRBV28; the match to TRBD1 covers 7 bases. Germline values: CDR1 MDHEN, CDR2 SYDVKM. V was pared by 6 bases and J by 4 bases, with 12 bases of the junction left unmatched. The CDR3 has 16 amino acids. The CDR3: CASSQTGTWANQPQHF. The CDR3 nucleotides read TGTGCCAGCAGCCAGACAGGGACGTGGGCGAATCAGCCCCAGCATTTT.

CDR3 region: CASKRGDLFQETQYF. CDR3 nucleotide sequence: TGTGCCAGCAAGCGGGGGGACCTTTTCCAAGAGACCCAGTACTTC. The chain couples TRBV2 to TRBJ2-5; 9 nucleotides line up with TRBD2. Trimming took 7 bases from V and 1 from J; bases not matched to a gene: 7. Germline V CDR1 and CDR2: SNHLY, FYNNEI. This CDR3 contains 15 residues.

The genes are TRBV18 and TRBJ1-1; D ambiguous. V lost 3 bases, J lost 11 bases, and 16 bases lay in between. This CDR3 is 13 amino acids long. The germline V gene encodes CDR1 KGHSH and CDR2 LQKENI. CDR3 DNA: TGTGCCAGCTCACCGGGCGCCGGGAGGGAGGCTTTCTTT. It is translated as CASSPGAGREAFF.

This clone has only a few counts. The chain links TRBV5-4 to TRBJ1-4; D possibly corresponds to TRBD1 (6 bases). V lost 1 base, J lost 4 bases, and 8 bases lay in between. Germline loops: CDR1 SGHNT, CDR2 YYREEE (reference sequence). The length of the CDR3 is 14 residues. The DNA for the CDR3 is TGTGCCAGCAGCTTGCCGGACAGTAATGAAAAACTGTTTTTT. Translating gives CASSLPDSNEKLFF.

This chain links TRBV4-2 with TRBJ1-3; maybe TRBD1 (5 bases). CDR1 and CDR2 from the germline V gene are LGHNA and YNFKEQ. V lost 2 bases and J 0 bases, leaving 8 bases between the germline ends. The CDR3 extends over 15 amino acids. The CDR3 loop is CASSQPDSSGNTIYF. In nucleotides, the CDR3 is TGTGCCAGCAGCCAACCCGACAGCTCTGGAAACACCATATATTTT.

The sample holds a few counts of this clone. This chain uses TRBV6-2 or TRBV6-3 with TRBJ1-6, with 7 bases lining up with TRBD1. The V and J ends lost 5 bases and 5 bases, in that order; junction bases with no gene match: 3. The germline gives CDR1 MNHEY, CDR2 SVGEGT. The CDR3 spans 14 residues. DNA of the CDR3: TGTGCCAGCAGTATACAGGGGAATAATTCACCCCTCCACTTT. Amino acids: CASSIQGNNSPLHF.

J is TRBJ2-7 and V is TRBV2, with D possibly matching TRBD2 (5 bases). Germline V gene lookup returns CDR1 SNHLY and CDR2 FYNNEI. V was cut by 2 bases and J by 2 bases, with 10 bases left in between. This CDR3 comprises 14 residues. For the CDR3, the DNA is TGTGCCAGCAGTGAACCACTAGTACCCTACGAGCAGTACTTC. This gives the protein CASSEPLVPYEQYF.

The CDR3 protein is CASSYSTLASTEAFF. For the CDR3, the DNA is TGTGCCAGCAGTTACTCGACGCTGGCTAGCACTGAAGCTTTCTTT. The chain couples TRBV6-5 to TRBJ1-1; D is ambiguous. V lost 0 bases to trimming and J lost 4 bases, with 12 bases between them. The CDR3 runs 15 residues. CDR1 is MNHEY, CDR2 SVGAGI, per germline.

The chain links TRBV19 to TRBJ1-1; possible D gene TRBD1, 6 bases. V lost 7 bases and J lost 5, with 17 bases in between. The CDR3 is 14 amino acids. Germline loops: CDR1 LNHDA, CDR2 SQIVND (reference sequence). The CDR3 sequence: CASTIRGRGTEAFF. CDR3 nucleotides: TGTGCCAGTACCATTCGGGGAAGGGGGACTGAAGCTTTCTTT. The whole variable domain, remainder taken from reference TRBV19 and TRBJ1-1, is DGGITQSPKYLFRKEGQNVTLSCEQNLNHDAMYWYRQDPGQGLRLIYYSQIVNDFQKGDIAEGYSVSREKKESFPLTVTSAQKNPTAFYLCASTIRGRGTEAFFGQGTRLTVV.

The rearrangement uses TRBV12-3 or TRBV12-4 and TRBJ2-5; D is undetermined. The CDR3 sequence is 12 residues long. The V and J ends lost 1 base and 5 bases respectively, with 5 bases between them. CDR3 sequence: CASSLGAETQYF. The CDR3 nucleotides are TGTGCCAGCAGTTTAGGGGCGGAGACCCAGTACTTC.

The chain recombines TRBV28 with TRBJ2-2, with a possible D match to TRBD1 (6 bases). The CDR3 is 15 residues long. Germline lookup yields CDR1 MDHEN and CDR2 SYDVKM. V lost 4 bases, J lost 3 bases, and 12 bases lay in between. DNA of the CDR3: TGTGCCAGCAGTTCAGGGGTCTTACACACCGGGGAGCTGTTTTTT. Protein sequence: CASSSGVLHTGELFF.

The CDR3 nucleotides are TGCAGCGTGGGACAGGGGGCGGACTATGGCTACACCTTC. Amino acid sequence: CSVGQGADYGYTF. The chain carries TRBV29-1 and TRBJ1-2; 12 nucleotides agree with TRBD1. Germline V lookup: CDR1 SQVTM, CDR2 ANQGSEA. There are 13 residues in the CDR3. The V gene end was trimmed by 6 bases and the J gene end by 3 bases; junction bases not matched to a gene: 2.

The chain couples TRBV5-6 to TRBJ2-5, with TRBD2 as a possible D gene (5 bases). With 1 base removed from V and 4 bases from J, the gap between germline ends came to 14 bases. The germline CDR1 and CDR2 sequences are SGHDT and YYEEEE. The CDR3 spans 15 residues. The CDR3 DNA reads as TGTGCCAGCAGCTTGAGACGGGGTGAGCGAGAGACCCAGTACTTC. Translating gives CASSLRRGERETQYF.

The genes are TRBV27 and TRBJ2-4; 8 nucleotides line up with TRBD1. The CDR3 contains 14 residues. Trimming at V came to 5 bases and at J to 4 bases, leaving 4 bases not matched to a gene. Germline V gives CDR1 MNHEY, CDR2 SMNVEV (reference sequence). CDR3 amino acids: CASSEGQVKNIQYF. For the CDR3, the DNA is TGTGCCAGCAGTGAGGGACAGGTGAAAAACATTCAGTACTTC.

CDR3 sequence: CASRPLRGNTGELFF. CDR3 nucleotides: TGTGCCAGCCGCCCCCTCAGGGGGAACACCGGGGAGCTGTTTTTT. This chain connects TRBV5-6 to TRBJ2-2, with D possibly being TRBD1 (6 bases). CDR1 and CDR2 from the germline V gene are SGHDT and YYEEEE. The CDR3 has 15 amino acids. Trimming left V 7 bases short and J 1 base short, with 14 bases between.